Listed here is a single T cell receptor beta chain. Its antigen is unknown. Being one base from a much bigger clone, this may be a read error. Trimming removed 1 base from V and 8 bases from J; junction bases left unmatched: 5. The germline V gene has CDR1 SQVTM and CDR2 ANQGSEA. The CDR3 runs to 14 residues. Libraries of bulk TCR were made by previously described methods (with listed TCR primers). Using its own MiXCR run on the PCR reads, TCRdb lists one record per CDR3 protein. The repertoire includes 460,000 or so distinct CDR3 sequences, about 20% of them detected once, and about 0.8% sits in the top ten. Naive CD8 libraries were made from around 20,000 to 1,000,000 sorted cells, and they used 10%, 30% or 50% RNA. The entry originates in a study of molecular identifiers for immune sequencing clone quantification. Overall study findings and caveats: In cases of identical TCR molecules sharing a barcode, highly expanded clone sizes could be underestimated.

Source material: naive CD8+ T cells from blood, with Jurkat cell RNA spiked in. Subset noted: FACS-sorted CD8+CD4-CCR7+CD45RA+ naive T cells. The clonotype originates from a human donor in good health. Some libraries in this study had Jurkat cell RNA spiked in. The chain employs TRBV29-1 and TRBJ2-1; 10 nucleotides align to TRBD2. The CDR3 spells CSVEGLAGVYEQFF. The CDR3 DNA is TGCAGCGTTGAAGGTCTAGCGGGAGTGTATGAGCAGTTCTTC.